This T cell receptor beta chain was captured in a study of shared clonotypes between healthy human individuals. Study background: Every donor yielded three CD4 naive, three CD4 memory, two CD8 naive and one CD8 memory plate.

Using immunoSEQ multiplex PCR, the repertoire was profiled, and TCRdb retains in-frame clones only, with some absent. The table has a few million clones, around 93% seen once. Sequencing input: naive CD4+ T cells from PBMCs. The subset: CD45RA+ positively selected. This TCR was sampled from a man younger than 30 in good health. Some clones in this sample may be carry-over from other donors' samples.

The CDR3 loop is CASTLTEGNQETQYF. The CDR3 DNA follows: TGTGCCAGCACCCTGACTGAGGGGAACCAAGAGACCCAGTACTTC. The chain has TRBV6-5 and TRBJ2-5, with D perhaps matching TRBD1 or TRBD2 (5 bases each). Germline-derived CDR1 and CDR2 are MNHEY and SVGAGI. V shed 7 bases and J shed 0 bases, with 15 bases lying between them. The CDR3 extends over 15 amino acids.